The following is a T cell receptor (beta chain) sequence with its context. As yet, its antigen is unknown. PCR employed 60 Vbeta and 13 Jbeta primers. Profiling relied on immunoSEQ multiplex PCR, and the TCRdb table lists in-frame clones only, not all of them. Its table records 70,000 or so clones. The CDR3 length is 16 residues. Trimming removed 0 bases at V and 0 bases at J, with 13 bases between. The sample belongs to a study of cytomegalovirus exposure and HLA in healthy donors. General study points: There were about 160 TCR beta chains listed as cytomegalovirus-associated. More clonal expansion characterized HLA-associated TCR beta chains than equally common others in a later analysis. Earlier analysis found most TCR beta V segments productive about 90% or about 30% of the time. Sequencing had likely introduced a cluster of highly shared sequence variants as an artifact.

The J gene is TRBJ2-7, the V gene TRBV5-3; possible D gene TRBD1, 5 bases. TRBV5-3 is reported as an ORF; its role is uncertain. Sequencing input: PBMCs. The TCR was taken from a female donor in good health and CMV-seropositive. The CDR3 DNA sequence: TGTGCCAGAAGCTTGGGAGACAGACCGAGCTCCTACGAGCAGTACTTC. Protein: CARSLGDRPSSYEQYF.